The 30 T cell receptor beta chains below were found in one sample sequenced in a study of OX40 agonist ivuxolimab in advanced cancers. The library was produced with the immunoSEQ multiplex PCR assay. The source is immuneACCESS, and TCRdb retained only in-frame sequences with V and J called. Part of the clones is not carried over; for the studies checked, unresolved V genes explain less than half of this, and the remainder is unexplained. A total of about 46,000 clones appear in this sample, roughly 89% of them only once. 13% to 15% of the sample is taken by the ten largest. Here the sequenced sample was CD4+ or CD8+ T cells sorted from blood, taken in a trial of the OX40 agonist ivuxolimab. Receptors were obtained from an adult with an advanced solid tumor such as melanoma, head and neck, liver or kidney cancer.

V gene TRBV28 combines with J gene TRBJ2-2; tentative D call: TRBD2 (7 bases). This CDR3 region has 13 residues. The V end lost 4 bases, the J end lost 6 bases, and 9 bases lay between the germline ends. Germline assignment: CDR1 MDHEN and CDR2 SYDVKM. Here the CDR3 DNA reads TGTGCCAGCAGTTGGGGGGGGCCCGGGGAGCTGTTTTTT. This codes for CASSWGGPGELFF.

The rearrangement joins TRBV7-8 to TRBJ1-4; 10 positions match TRBD1. V was clipped by 5 bases and J by 7 bases; unmatched bases: 7. The CDR3 is 15 residues long. CDR1 is SGHVS, CDR2 FQNEAQ, per germline. CDR3 sequence (DNA): TGTGCCAGCAGCCAAGGACAGGGGGTCACTGAAAAACTGTTTTTT. Protein sequence: CASSQGQGVTEKLFF.

J is TRBJ2-1 and V is TRBV5-5; D is uncertain. Germline-derived CDR1 and CDR2 are SGHKS and YYEKEE (reference sequence). The V and J ends lost 1 base and 5 bases respectively, with 7 bases between them. The CDR3 runs to 13 residues. CDR3 nucleotide sequence: TGTGCCAGCAGCTTGAACTCGGACAATGAGCAGTTCTTC. It encodes CASSLNSDNEQFF.

The chain joins TRBV9 to TRBJ2-7; 10 bases match TRBD1. Germline CDR1 reads SGDLS; CDR2 reads YYNGEE. The ends lost 3 bases at V and 6 bases at J; junction bases unmatched: 9. The length of the CDR3 is 15 residues. This CDR3 reads CASSAQTGGRSEQYF. The CDR3 coding sequence is TGTGCCAGCAGCGCGCAGACAGGGGGCAGGAGCGAGCAGTACTTC.

This chain links TRBV13 with TRBJ2-3; 8 bases align to TRBD2. V was pared by 5 bases and J by 3 bases, with 10 bases of the junction left unmatched. This CDR3 is built from 16 residues. The V gene's germline CDR1 is PRHDT and CDR2 FYEKMQ (reference sequence). Here the CDR3 reads CASSRGGREDTDTQYF. The CDR3 nucleotides are TGTGCCAGCAGCCGGGGGGGACGGGAGGATACAGATACGCAGTATTTT.

The chain recombines TRBV28 with TRBJ2-5; 7 bases match TRBD2. The germline gives CDR1 MDHEN, CDR2 SYDVKM. V dropped 3 bases and J dropped 2; count of bases not matched to a gene: 12. CDR3 length: 17 amino acids. The CDR3 DNA sequence: TGTGCCAGCAGTTTCGGTTTCCAATCTAGCGGTCAAGAGACCCAGTACTTC. Translated: CASSFGFQSSGQETQYF.

V gene TRBV6-6 combines with J gene TRBJ2-7, with 7 bases that match TRBD1. The V gene's germline CDR1 is MNHNY and CDR2 SVGAGI (reference sequence). V trimming: 6 bases; J trimming: 4 bases; junction bases outside the gene matches: 12. This CDR3 is 15 amino acids long. CDR3 in DNA: TGTGCCAGCAGCCCCCCCCGGACAGGACGATACGAGCAGTACTTC. Protein sequence: CASSPPRTGRYEQYF.

The V gene is TRBV11-2, the J gene TRBJ2-1, with TRBD1 identical over 7 bases. J gave up 8 bases and V 0 bases, and 7 bases lay outside the gene matches. Looked up from germline, CDR1 is SGHAT and CDR2 is FQNNGV. This CDR3 is 15 amino acids long. The CDR3 region has the DNA TGTGCCAGCAGCTTAGAGGCAGGGGGTATGTATGAGCAGTTCTTC. Its protein is CASSLEAGGMYEQFF.

J is TRBJ2-7 and V is TRBV6-4; 7 bases map to TRBD1. The trim removed 6 bases at V and 2 bases at J, leaving 7 bases unmatched. This CDR3 comprises 14 residues. Germline CDR1 reads MRHNA; CDR2 reads SNTAGT. For the CDR3, the DNA is TGTGCCAGCAGCCGCAGACAGGGTACCTACGAGCAGTACTTC. Residues: CASSRRQGTYEQYF.

V gene TRBV6-6 combines with J gene TRBJ2-7; 8 bases are shared with TRBD2. The germline CDR1 and CDR2 sequences are MNHNY and SVGAGI (reference sequence). Unmatched junction bases numbered 6, after V lost 5 bases and J lost 3 bases. The CDR3 consists of 14 residues. CDR3 residues: CASSQREWGYEQYF. CDR3 in DNA: TGTGCCAGCAGTCAGCGGGAGTGGGGCTACGAGCAGTACTTC.

This chain joins TRBV19 and TRBJ1-4, with 7 bases fitting TRBD1. The CDR3 is 14 residues long. With V trimmed by 5 bases and J by 8 bases, 8 bases remained unmatched. From germline, CDR1 is LNHDA and CDR2 SQIVND (reference sequence). The CDR3 region is CASSLDRQREKLFF. For the CDR3, the DNA is TGTGCCAGTAGTTTGGACAGGCAAAGAGAAAAACTGTTTTTT.

V and J are TRBV28 and TRBJ2-7; a possible D gene is TRBD2 (5 bases). Germline V gene data show CDR1 as MDHEN and CDR2 as SYDVKM. The CDR3 sequence is 14 residues long. Deletions cut 5 bases from V and 3 bases from J, with 14 bases between. In nucleotides, the CDR3 is TGTGCCAGCAGTCTCTCGGGGTCCCACTACGAGCAGTACTTC. Amino acid sequence: CASSLSGSHYEQYF.

The table lists this clone with a few counts. This chain links TRBV18 with TRBJ2-7; 8 bases align to TRBD2. This CDR3 has 15 residues. J was trimmed by 7 bases and V by 2 bases; bases with no gene match: 10. Looked up from germline, CDR1 is KGHSH and CDR2 is LQKENI. Here the CDR3 DNA reads TGTGCCAGCTCACCAACCGGAGCGGGAGTTCAAGAGCAGTACTTC. It specifies CASSPTGAGVQEQYF.

V usage is TRBV30 and J usage is TRBJ2-5; D is unresolved. Trimming removed 5 bases from V and 5 bases from J, with 9 bases in between. This CDR3 is 11 amino acids long. CDR1 is GTSNPN, CDR2 SVGIG, per germline (reference sequence). DNA for the CDR3: TGTGCCTGGCAGACTGGGGAGACCCAGTACTTC. It is translated as CAWQTGETQYF.

This sequence joins TRBV19 and TRBJ2-7; 12 bases align to TRBD1. The junction had 9 bases not matched to a gene; V was cut back by 6 bases and J by 6 bases. The germline gives CDR1 LNHDA, CDR2 SQIVND (reference sequence). The CDR3 is made up of 15 amino acids. The CDR3 protein is CASRRGTGGNGEQYF. The DNA for the CDR3 is TGTGCCAGTAGACGGGGGACAGGGGGCAACGGCGAGCAGTACTTC.

CDR3 in DNA: TGTGCCAGCAGCCCCGACAGGTTGTATGGCTACACCTTC. Protein sequence: CASSPDRLYGYTF. The chain combines TRBV5-4 with TRBJ1-2; D possibly corresponds to TRBD1 (6 bases). Trimming removed 4 bases from V and 5 bases from J, with 12 bases in between. CDR3 length equals 13 residues. Germline CDR1 SGHNT, CDR2 YYREEE (reference sequence).

CDR3 region: CASSHERGAYEQYF. The CDR3 bases are TGTGCCAGCAGTCACGAGCGGGGGGCCTACGAGCAGTACTTC. The chain links TRBV6-1 to TRBJ2-7, with TRBD2 matching over 9 bases. Germline CDR1 reads MNHNS; CDR2 reads SASEGT. V shed 5 bases and J 2 bases; nucleotides not matched to a gene: 4. CDR3 length equals 14 residues.

This clone appeared a few times. The V gene is TRBV5-4, the J gene TRBJ2-1, with 11 bases that match TRBD2. Germline trimming cut 1 base from V and 12 bases from J; bases unmatched to any gene: 6. Germline V gives CDR1 SGHNT, CDR2 YYREEE (reference sequence). CDR3 length equals 14 residues. The CDR3 DNA sequence: TGTGCCAGCAGCTTGACTAGCGGGAGTTCGGTGCAGTTCTTC. Its translation is CASSLTSGSSVQFF.

The rearrangement uses TRBV11-2 and TRBJ2-1, with no clear D. The CDR3 sequence is 17 residues long. V gave up 5 bases and J gave up 4 bases, with 21 bases separating them. Germline V lookup: CDR1 SGHAT, CDR2 FQNNGV. The CDR3 sequence is CASSDQSMAETYNEQFF. Written as DNA, the CDR3 is TGTGCCAGCAGCGATCAATCAATGGCGGAGACATACAATGAGCAGTTCTTC.

The chain carries TRBV10-3 and TRBJ2-1, with D possibly being TRBD1 (6 bases). V was pared by 2 bases and J by 0 bases, with 8 bases between. The CDR3 is 15 amino acids. Per germline, CDR1 ENHRY and CDR2 SYGVKD. In DNA form, the CDR3 reads TGTGCCATCAGTGAGCTGGACAGCTCCTACAATGAGCAGTTCTTC. It is translated as CAISELDSSYNEQFF.

J is TRBJ2-3 and V is TRBV10-1; 13 bases map to TRBD2. V lost 3 bases and J lost 10; bases outside the gene matches: 4. The CDR3 contains 14 residues. Germline V gives CDR1 WNHNN, CDR2 SYGVQD (reference sequence). CDR3 protein: CASSEGLAGVAQYF. The CDR3 DNA follows: TGCGCCAGCAGTGAAGGACTAGCGGGAGTTGCGCAGTATTTT.

V usage is TRBV12-5 and J usage is TRBJ2-1, with 11 positions matching TRBD2. The V segment lost 3 bases and the J segment 2 bases; nucleotides outside the gene matches: 3. This CDR3 spans 16 amino acids. Germline CDR1 and CDR2: LGHNT and FRNRAP. The CDR3 coding sequence is TGTGCTAGTGGTTTCGTGACTAGCGGGACCTACAATGAGCAGTTCTTC. The encoded protein is CASGFVTSGTYNEQFF.

This chain uses TRBV7-3 with TRBJ2-7, with 10 bases lining up with TRBD2. Looked up from germline, CDR1 is SGHTA and CDR2 is FQGTGA. Unmatched junction bases numbered 4, after V lost 5 bases and J lost 0 bases. CDR3 length: 15 amino acids. DNA of the CDR3: TGTGCCAGCAGCCAATTAGCGGGAGGCTCCTACGAGCAGTACTTC. This codes for CASSQLAGGSYEQYF.

The chain is built from TRBV10-2 and TRBJ2-2, with TRBD1 matching 9 bases. Per germline, CDR1 WSHSY and CDR2 SAAADI. Trimming at V came to 7 bases and at J to 4 bases, leaving 4 bases not matched to a gene. CDR3 length equals 14 residues. CDR3 protein: CASTGQGGTGELFF. The CDR3 coding sequence is TGCGCCAGCACGGGACAGGGAGGCACCGGGGAGCTGTTTTTT.

This sequence joins TRBV6-1 and TRBJ1-2; 11 nucleotides match TRBD1. CDR1 MNHNS and CDR2 SASEGT come from the germline V gene. CDR3 length equals 19 residues. Trimming removed 1 base from V and 4 bases from J; junction bases left unmatched: 14. CDR3 sequence: CASSEDPGQGAGVGYGYTF. For the CDR3, the DNA is TGTGCCAGCAGTGAAGATCCCGGACAGGGGGCAGGGGTCGGCTATGGCTACACCTTC.

The chain is built from TRBV6-6 and TRBJ2-1; D might be TRBD2 (5 bases). This CDR3 contains 14 residues. Trimming took off 4 bases at V and 8 bases at J, with 15 bases between the two ends. Per the germline V gene, CDR1 is MNHNY and CDR2 is SVGAGI (reference sequence). The CDR3 is CASSLGLSADEQFF. In DNA form, the CDR3 reads TGTGCCAGCAGTTTAGGACTTTCCGCCGATGAGCAGTTCTTC.

The rearrangement uses TRBV7-9 and TRBJ1-5, with a tentative D call TRBD1 (5 bases). CDR1 and CDR2 (germline): SEHNR, FQNEAQ (reference sequence). Trimming took off 3 bases at V and 7 bases at J, with 13 bases between the two ends. The CDR3 spans 14 residues. The CDR3 bases are TGTGCCAGCAGCTTCGCAGGGAGGGGACAGCCCCAGCATTTT. Its translation: CASSFAGRGQPQHF.

This clone qualifies as medium-sized. The CDR3 loop reads CASSFNGQNTEAFF. The CDR3 DNA follows: TGTGCCAGCAGCTTCAATGGACAGAACACTGAAGCTTTCTTT. The chain employs TRBV7-3 and TRBJ1-1, with D possibly matching TRBD1 (5 bases). V shed 3 bases and J shed 1 base, with 9 bases lying between them. The CDR3 runs 14 residues. Per germline, CDR1 SGHTA and CDR2 FQGTGA.

V is TRBV7-3 and J is TRBJ2-1, with D unclear. Germline CDR1 SGHTA, CDR2 FQGTGA. The V end lost 3 bases, the J end lost 3 bases, and 12 bases lay between the germline ends. This CDR3 comprises 15 residues. Here the CDR3 DNA reads TGTGCCAGCAGCTTCCAGAAAGCCCTCTACAATGAGCAGTTCTTC. Its protein product is CASSFQKALYNEQFF.

The chain uses TRBV27 and TRBJ2-5; D may match TRBD1 or TRBD2 (5 bases each). Deletions cut 5 bases from V and 5 bases from J, with 15 bases between. Per the germline V gene, CDR1 is MNHEY and CDR2 is SMNVEV (reference sequence). This CDR3 contains 14 residues. The CDR3 is CASSNRGKRETQYF. In DNA, the CDR3 is TGTGCCAGCAGTAACCGGGGCAAGCGGGAGACCCAGTACTTC.